This record looks at one T cell receptor beta chain sequence and its context. The source of the sample is a study of CD8 T cells in Susac syndrome. For the study at large: Patients with Susac syndrome had blood drawn and were at that point therapy-naive, on corticosteroids, or on intravenous immunoglobulin alone.

An amount of RNA that ranged from 0.5 to 1 ug was reverse transcribed with random hexamers. TCRdb reprocessed the immunoSEQ multiplex PCR reads with MiXCR, giving one entry per CDR3 protein. The sample has under 85,000 distinct CDR3 sequences; about 94% are singletons. The clonotype comes from a human donor with Susac syndrome. The sequencing input was CD8+ T cells from PBMCs.

The CDR3 sequence is CAIRSGTGGVEQYF. In DNA form, the CDR3 reads TGTGCCATCAGGTCCGGGACAGGGGGCGTCGAGCAGTACTTC. This chain joins TRBV10-3 and TRBJ2-7, with 12 bases that match TRBD1. The CDR3 consists of 14 residues. Trimming took 6 bases from V and 6 from J; bases not matched to a gene: 6. The germline gives CDR1 ENHRY, CDR2 SYGVKD.